The 27 T cell receptor beta chains reported below all come from one sample, sequenced in a study of radiation and T cells in renal cell carcinoma. The treatment denotes: 15 Gy SBRT to primary tumor, nephrectomy 4 weeks later. Some clones are missing from TCRdb's copy, which holds only in-frame ones; the method was immunoSEQ multiplex PCR. The sample lists several thousand clones; about 60% were seen once. The input for sequencing was tumor tissue, taken from a patient whose treatment included radiotherapy and nephrectomy. The receptors were gathered from a man aged 55 to 70 with renal cell carcinoma.

This clone was counted between two and nine times. This chain joins TRBV25-1 and TRBJ1-4; 7 bases fit TRBD1. Germline V CDR1 and CDR2: MGHDK, SYGVNS. V lost 4 bases and J lost 7; bases outside the gene matches: 9. The CDR3 has 15 residues. The CDR3 region has the DNA TGTGCCAGCAGTGGTTTTACAGGGGTGGGTGAAAAACTGTTTTTT. This gives the protein CASSGFTGVGEKLFF.

Remarks on this clone: Additional DNA sequences in this sample encode the identical CDR3. The chain carries TRBV4-2 and TRBJ2-7, with 9 positions matching TRBD2. V trimming: 0 bases; J trimming: 0 bases; junction bases outside the gene matches: 0. The CDR3 runs 15 residues. Germline V gives CDR1 LGHNA, CDR2 YNFKEQ. CDR3 loop: CASSQETSGSYEQYF. The CDR3, as DNA: TGTGCCAGCAGCCAAGAGACTAGCGGCTCCTACGAGCAGTACTTC.

This clone was detected a few times. The V gene is TRBV6-1, the J gene TRBJ1-4; no clear D. The CDR3 contains 13 residues. Trimming removed 6 bases from V and 0 bases from J, with 5 bases in between. Germline V gene sequence: CDR1 MNHNS, CDR2 SASEGT. CDR3 DNA sequence: TGTGCCAGCAGGCCCGCAACTAATGAAAAACTGTTTTTT. It encodes CASRPATNEKLFF.

This chain links TRBV5-1 with TRBJ1-5, with D uncertain. The CDR3 covers 15 residues. CDR1 and CDR2 (germline): SGHRS, YFSETQ. Between the trimmed V and J ends, which lost 1 base and 0 bases, there was a span of 8 bases. CDR3 DNA sequence: TGCGCCAGCAGCTTGATGGGAGATAGCAATCAGCCCCAGCATTTT. Protein product: CASSLMGDSNQPQHF.

This clone has just one count. The CDR3 bases are TGTGCCTCCCAACAGGGAGGGGATGAAAAACTGTTTTTT. Translation: CASQQGGDEKLFF. The J gene is TRBJ1-4, the V gene TRBV10-3; perhaps TRBD1 as D (6 bases). There are 13 residues in the CDR3. Germline V CDR1 and CDR2: ENHRY, SYGVKD. The V gene lost 11 bases and the J gene lost 6 bases, with 16 bases spanning the gap.

This chain uses TRBV10-2 with TRBJ1-2; the match to TRBD1 covers 8 bases. The CDR3 has 16 amino acids. J gave up 2 bases and V 7 bases, and 12 bases lay outside the gene matches. Looked up from germline, CDR1 is WSHSY and CDR2 is SAAADI. Written as DNA, the CDR3 is TGCGCCAGCATTCCGAACCTTGGACAGGGAAACTATGGCTACACCTTC. It codes for CASIPNLGQGNYGYTF.

The chain couples TRBV7-9 to TRBJ2-5, with D uncertain. The J call may not be correct, given that the DNA end is closer to TRBJ2-7. The CDR3 extends over 13 amino acids. Germline V lookup: CDR1 SEHNR, CDR2 FQNEAQ (reference sequence). The CDR3: CASSPAGPYEQYF. CDR3 in DNA: TGTGCCAGCAGCCCGGCAGGCCCCTACGAGCAGTACTTC.

This clone was picked up a small number of times. This sequence joins TRBV14 and TRBJ2-7; D not certain. Trimming stripped 2 bases from V and 3 bases from J, with 2 bases between. CDR3 length: 11 amino acids. CDR1 SGHDN and CDR2 FVKESK come from the germline V gene. The CDR3 loop reads CASSQFYEQYF. CDR3 nucleotides: TGTGCCAGCAGCCAATTCTACGAGCAGTACTTC.

This clone was counted only a few times. This chain connects TRBV10-1 to TRBJ2-7; TRBD2 agrees at 9 bases. Trimming took 11 bases from V and 2 from J; bases not matched to a gene: 7. Per germline, CDR1 WNHNN and CDR2 SYGVQD (reference sequence). The CDR3 has 13 amino acids. CDR3 DNA sequence: TGCGCCTCGTCCCCTAGCGGGACCTACGAGCAGTACTTC. Protein sequence: CASSPSGTYEQYF.

This clone was picked up a small number of times. The rearrangement links TRBV4-1 to TRBJ2-7, with D possibly being TRBD1 or TRBD2 (5 bases each). V lost 6 bases and J lost 2, with 14 bases in between. The CDR3 consists of 14 residues. Germline V gives CDR1 MGHRA, CDR2 YSYEKL. The CDR3 loop is CASRPGTEAYEQYF. In DNA form, the CDR3 reads TGCGCCAGCAGACCCGGGACCGAAGCCTACGAGCAGTACTTC.

This clone was observed a handful of times. The V call is TRBV7-6, the J call TRBJ2-7, with TRBD1 matching over 10 bases. This CDR3 has 15 amino acids. V lost 2 bases and J lost 6; bases outside the gene matches: 7. Germline loops: CDR1 SGHVS, CDR2 FNYEAQ. CDR3 loop: CASSLSPGQGFEQYF. CDR3 in DNA: TGTGCCAGCAGCTTAAGCCCGGGACAGGGGTTCGAGCAGTACTTC.

V gene TRBV10-1 combines with J gene TRBJ1-1; tentatively, D is TRBD1 (6 bases). Trimming shortened V by 2 bases and J by 1 base, and 17 bases separated the two germline ends. CDR1 is WNHNN, CDR2 SYGVQD, per germline (reference sequence). The CDR3 is 17 amino acids. CDR3 in DNA: TGCGCCAGCAGTGAGCCGAATACAGGGTCGAGGAACACTGAAGCTTTCTTT. This encodes CASSEPNTGSRNTEAFF.

The chain couples TRBV19 to TRBJ2-3, with TRBD2 identical over 9 bases. This CDR3 has 17 residues. J lost 4 bases, V lost 6 bases, and 14 bases had no gene match. CDR1 is LNHDA and CDR2 is SQIVND in the germline V gene (reference sequence). In DNA, the CDR3 is TGTGCCAGTAGAGGCGGGAGGGCCGATGTTATTGCAGATACGCAGTATTTT. As protein: CASRGGRADVIADTQYF.

This clone was observed a handful of times. The V gene is TRBV30, the J gene TRBJ1-3; D call uncertain. The CDR3 length is 14 residues. Looked up from germline, CDR1 is GTSNPN and CDR2 is SVGIG (reference sequence). The V end lost 0 bases, the J end lost 7 bases, and 13 bases lay between the germline ends. The chain's CDR3 is CAWSVRGVLNTIYF. The CDR3 DNA reads TGTGCCTGGAGTGTACGTGGGGTGTTGAACACCATATATTTT.

CDR3 sequence (DNA): TGTGCCAGCAGGGTGACAGGGCTGGGAAACACCATATATTTT. Its translation: CASRVTGLGNTIYF. This chain joins TRBV6-5 and TRBJ1-3; 7 positions agree with TRBD1. Looked up from germline, CDR1 is MNHEY and CDR2 is SVGAGI. J gave up 4 bases and V 6 bases, and 6 bases lay outside the gene matches. The CDR3 covers 14 residues.

This clone occurred a few times. The chain combines TRBV6-5 with TRBJ2-7; 11 bases line up with TRBD2. Germline loops: CDR1 MNHEY, CDR2 SVGAGI. This CDR3 has 15 residues. V was pared by 8 bases and J by 7 bases, with 13 bases of the junction left unmatched. CDR3 sequence (DNA): TGTGCCAGCGGGTCCCAACTAGCGGGAGTGGAAGAGCAGTACTTC. Its translation: CASGSQLAGVEEQYF.

Only a few counts were recorded for this clone. The chain combines TRBV28 with TRBJ1-1; TRBD1 matches at 9 bases. Per the germline V gene, CDR1 is MDHEN and CDR2 is SYDVKM. Trimming at V came to 1 base and at J to 1 base, leaving 7 bases not matched to a gene. The CDR3 is 17 amino acids. This chain's CDR3 is CASSLSWTGVPNTEAFF. CDR3 bases: TGTGCCAGCAGTTTATCTTGGACAGGGGTCCCGAACACTGAAGCTTTCTTT.

V and J are TRBV7-1 and TRBJ2-6; no reliable D call. TRBV7-1 is identified as an open reading frame with a role that is uncertain. The V and J ends lost 5 bases and 4 bases respectively, with 12 bases between them. The CDR3 covers 15 residues. As DNA, the CDR3 is TGTGCCAGCAGCGCGTCAGGAACCGGGGCCAACGTCCTGACTTTC. Protein: CASSASGTGANVLTF.

The V and J genes are TRBV19 and TRBJ1-5; D may be TRBD1 (5 bases). V was cut by 4 bases and J by 2 bases, with 6 bases left in between. The CDR3 consists of 13 residues. The germline V gene encodes CDR1 LNHDA and CDR2 SQIVND (reference sequence). The DNA for the CDR3 is TGTGCCAGTAGTACACAGGGCAATCAGCCCCAGCATTTT. This translates into CASSTQGNQPQHF.

The chain has TRBV6-5 and TRBJ1-2; D ambiguous. The V end was cut by 6 bases, the J end by 5 bases, with 16 bases between. CDR1 MNHEY and CDR2 SVGAGI come from the germline V gene. The CDR3 has 14 residues. CDR3 DNA: TGTGCCAGCAGCCACAGAGTACCCGCTTATGGCTACACCTTC. Translation gives CASSHRVPAYGYTF.

The chain employs TRBV7-9 and TRBJ2-7; no definite D call. Per the germline V gene, CDR1 is SEHNR and CDR2 is FQNEAQ (reference sequence). Trimming removed 5 bases at V and 5 bases at J, with 7 bases between. The CDR3 spans 11 residues. CDR3 DNA: TGTGCCAGCAGCGCCCTCCACGAGCAGTACTTC. Translation: CASSALHEQYF.

The chain uses TRBV28 and TRBJ1-2; D gene uncertain. The CDR3 is made up of 13 amino acids. V lost 5 bases to trimming and J lost 8 bases, with 15 bases between them. CDR1 is MDHEN and CDR2 is SYDVKM in the germline V gene. The CDR3 here is CASSPPRTGGYTF. In nucleotides, the CDR3 is TGTGCCAGCAGTCCACCCAGGACCGGCGGCTACACCTTC.

The chain recombines TRBV14 with TRBJ1-6; no reliable D call. The CDR3 runs 14 residues. Per germline, CDR1 SGHDN and CDR2 FVKESK. Trimming stripped 7 bases from V and 6 bases from J, with 13 bases between. The CDR3 region has the DNA TGTGCCAGCAATTACCACGTTCCTAATTCACCCCTCCACTTT. Protein: CASNYHVPNSPLHF. Complete variable domain (other parts from reference TRBV14 and TRBJ1-6): EAGVTQFPSHSVIEKGQTVTLRCDPISGHDNLYWYRRVMGKEIKFLLHFVKESKQDESGMPNNRFLAERTGGTYSTLKVQPAELEDSGVYFCASNYHVPNSPLHFGNGTRLTVT.

The genes are TRBV19 and TRBJ1-6; 10 bases align to TRBD1. The CDR3 is 14 residues long. V was clipped by 7 bases and J by 10 bases; unmatched bases: 7. CDR1 and CDR2 from the germline V gene are LNHDA and SQIVND (reference sequence). Here the CDR3 reads CASTADRGQSPLHF. CDR3 DNA: TGTGCCAGTACCGCTGACAGGGGGCAATCACCCCTCCACTTT.

The chain is built from TRBV19 and TRBJ1-2; 9 bases map to TRBD1. Germline V gives CDR1 LNHDA, CDR2 SQIVND (reference sequence). The V segment lost 3 bases and the J segment 7 bases; nucleotides outside the gene matches: 9. The CDR3 length is 15 residues. The CDR3 bases are TGTGCCAGTAGTATGCAAGACAGGGGGAGGCCTGGCTACACCTTC. The encoded protein is CASSMQDRGRPGYTF.

The chain carries TRBV29-1 and TRBJ2-1; D might be TRBD1 or TRBD2, each matching 5 bases. The CDR3 runs 14 residues. Trimming cost V 7 bases and J 5 bases, with 18 bases left between them. Per the germline V gene, CDR1 is SQVTM and CDR2 is ANQGSEA. In DNA, the CDR3 is TGCAGCGCCTCCTTGGGGGACGCTAACAATGAGCAGTTCTTC. Its translation: CSASLGDANNEQFF.

This clone showed up just once. The chain employs TRBV7-8 and TRBJ2-7; possible D gene TRBD1, 6 bases. The V end was cut by 4 bases, the J end by 3 bases, with 13 bases between. CDR1 SGHVS and CDR2 FQNEAQ come from the germline V gene. The CDR3 extends over 14 amino acids. The CDR3 loop reads CASSSPDRRYEQYF. CDR3 coding DNA: TGTGCCAGCAGCTCCCCGGACAGACGCTACGAGCAGTACTTC.